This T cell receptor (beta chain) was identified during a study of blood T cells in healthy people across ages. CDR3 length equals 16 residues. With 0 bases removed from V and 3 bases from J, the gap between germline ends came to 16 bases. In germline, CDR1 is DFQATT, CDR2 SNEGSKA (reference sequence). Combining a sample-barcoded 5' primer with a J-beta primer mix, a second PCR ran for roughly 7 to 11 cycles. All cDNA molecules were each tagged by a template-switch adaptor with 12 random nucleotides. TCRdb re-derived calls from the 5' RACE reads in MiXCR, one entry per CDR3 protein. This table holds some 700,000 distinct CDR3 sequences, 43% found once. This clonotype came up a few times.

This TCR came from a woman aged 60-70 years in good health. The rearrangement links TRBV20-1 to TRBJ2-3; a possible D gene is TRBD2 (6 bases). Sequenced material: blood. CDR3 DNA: TGCAGTGCTAGAGATCCGAGGAGGGGTGGGACAGATACGCAGTATTTT. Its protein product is CSARDPRRGGTDTQYF.